The rows below give T cell receptor beta chains drawn from one sample of a study of shared clonotypes between healthy human individuals. Clones were sequenced by immunoSEQ multiplex PCR, and TCRdb holds only the in-frame ones, with some missing. The sample yields about 580,000 clones, roughly 98% seen once. Sequencing was performed on naive CD8+ T cells sorted from blood. Every receptor here comes from a man aged 25-45 years in good health. Each CDR3 is given with its conserved first and last residue. The order of the fields is CDR3 protein, J gene, V gene.

CDR3: CASSLSAGGPNEQFF
J: TRBJ2-1
V: TRBV7-2

CDR3: CASSLGGTNTDTQYF
J: TRBJ2-3
V: TRBV11-2

CDR3: CASSFRQTNEKLFF
J: TRBJ1-4
V: TRBV7-2

CDR3: CAISESANEQFF
J: TRBJ2-1
V: TRBV10-3

CDR3: CSVVGLVQGSSYEQYF
J: TRBJ2-7
V: TRBV29-1

CDR3: CASSPGGRDEQYF
J: TRBJ2-7
V: TRBV6-1

CDR3: CASSLDGQVYEQYF
J: TRBJ2-7
V: TRBV5-1

CDR3: CSVDAGAGPQHF
J: TRBJ1-5
V: TRBV29-1

CDR3: CASSLVVTNINEQFF
J: TRBJ2-1
V: TRBV5-4

CDR3: CASSYPDACPGELFF
J: TRBJ2-2
V: TRBV7-4